Listed below are T cell receptor beta chains from one sample, sequenced in a study of T cells in localized non-small cell lung cancer. TCRdb's table, derived via immunoSEQ multiplex PCR, lists solely in-frame clones and lacks some. The sample yields approximately 14,000 clones, approximately 89% seen once. Specimen: peripheral blood mononuclear cells, collected before any cancer treatment. These receptors originate from a man between 35 and 75 years old with stage III lung adenocarcinoma. The CDR3 runs from the conserved cysteine through the conserved F or W. A D gene is named only where the DNA matches it firmly. Some rows mark clone size as missing; the rest say once, few, many or name a class of expanded clone.

d_call	clone_size	v_call	j_call	cdr3_nt	cdr3_aa
.	.	TRBV27	TRBJ2-7	TGTGCCAGCAGACCCCTTTTAAGCCCCTACGAGCAGTACTTC	CASRPLLSPYEQYF
.	few	TRBV4-3	TRBJ1-1	TGCGCCAGCAGCCCGGGGAGGGGAACGAACACTGAAGCTTTCTTT	CASSPGRGTNTEAFF
TRBD2	.	TRBV7-2	TRBJ2-7	TGTGCCAGCAGCGCCCTAGCGGGACACTCCTACGAGCAGTACTTC	CASSALAGHSYEQYF
.	.	TRBV15	TRBJ1-2	TGTGCCACCAGCAGAGACGGGCCCTATGGCTACACCTTC	CATSRDGPYGYTF
.	.	TRBV27	TRBJ1-1	TGTGCCAGCAGTTTGGGGGGGACCCCGGCAACTGAAGCTTTCTTT	CASSLGGTPATEAFF
TRBD2	few	TRBV7-6	TRBJ2-7	TGTGCCAGCAGCTCCAGACTAGCGGGAGGAGTTTACGAGCAGTACTTC	CASSSRLAGGVYEQYF
.	.	TRBV29-1	TRBJ2-1	TGCAGCCTGACGGCCGACAATGAGCAGTTCTTC	CSLTADNEQFF
TRBD2	.	TRBV7-3	TRBJ2-4	TGTGCCAGCAGTCCCGGGGGGTCTGGGCTGGCCATTCAGTACTTC	CASSPGGSGLAIQYF
TRBD1	.	TRBV6-6	TRBJ1-2	TGTGCCAGCAGTCAGACAGGGGGCGCACAGAATGGCTACACCTTC	CASSQTGGAQNGYTF
.	.	TRBV5-8	TRBJ1-4	TGTGCCAGCAGCTTGGGTGGACTGTTTTTT	CASSLGGLFF
.	.	TRBV15	TRBJ1-2	TGTGCCACCAGCAGAAGGGGTACTCAGGATAACTATGGCTACACCTTC	CATSRRGTQDNYGYTF
.	.	TRBV16	TRBJ1-5	TGTGCCAGCAGCCAAGGGGCTAGCAATCAGCCCCAGCATTTT	CASSQGASNQPQHF
.	.	TRBV6-6	TRBJ1-1	TGTGCCAGCCGTCACAAAATAAACACTGAAGCTTTCTTT	CASRHKINTEAFF
TRBD1	.	TRBV30	TRBJ1-4	TGTGCCTGGACTTCAACAGGGGATGTCGATGAAAAACTGTTTTTT	CAWTSTGDVDEKLFF
TRBD1	.	TRBV28	TRBJ1-2	TGTGCCAGCAGTTTAGGACAGGGGAATGGCTACACCTTC	CASSLGQGNGYTF
.	.	TRBV7-2	TRBJ2-4	TGTGCCAGCAGCTTAGATTTGGTCGGGATGGGCAAAAACATTCAGTACTTC	CASSLDLVGMGKNIQYF
TRBD2	.	TRBV12-5	TRBJ2-1	TGTGCTAGTGGTTTCGCTCTAGCGGGAGTCGCGAATGAGCAGTTCTTC	CASGFALAGVANEQFF
.	.	TRBV7-9	TRBJ1-5	TGTGCCAGCAGCTTAGACAGAAATACGCAGCCCCAGCATTTT	CASSLDRNTQPQHF
TRBD1	.	TRBV11-3	TRBJ2-7	TGTGCCAGCAGCTTTGGGACAGGGCCCTACGAGCAGTACTTC	CASSFGTGPYEQYF
.	.	TRBV7-8	TRBJ2-1	TGTGCCAGCACTACAGGGCGGGATTACAATGAGCAGTTCTTC	CASTTGRDYNEQFF
.	.	TRBV19	TRBJ1-2	TGTGCCATTTGGTGGGGTCCGAACTTCATGTGGATGGGCTACACCTTC	CAIWWGPNFMWMGYTF
.	.	TRBV11-2	TRBJ2-7	TGTGCCAGCAGATACAGTTCCTACGAGCAGTACTTC	CASRYSSYEQYF
.	.	TRBV7-6	TRBJ2-7	TGTGCCAGCAGCCCCTCTGGGGGCTCCTACGAGCAGTACTTC	CASSPSGGSYEQYF
TRBD1	.	TRBV7-9	TRBJ1-5	TGTGCCAGCAGTCACAGGGGGGGTCCCCAGCATTTT	CASSHRGGPQHF
TRBD1	.	TRBV7-9	TRBJ1-2	TGTGCCAGCAGCTCGGGGACAGGGAAGGGCTACACCTTC	CASSSGTGKGYTF
TRBD2	.	TRBV2	TRBJ2-1	TGTGCCAGCAGGACTAGCGGGCCGAACAATGAGCAGTTCTTC	CASRTSGPNNEQFF
.	.	TRBV5-4	TRBJ2-5	TGTGCCAGCAGCTTGGCCGGCTCTCAAGAGACCCAGTACTTC	CASSLAGSQETQYF
.	.	TRBV7-9	TRBJ2-7	TGTGCCAGCAGCTCTATGGTCCACGAGCAGTACTTC	CASSSMVHEQYF
TRBD1	.	TRBV18	TRBJ2-5	TGTGCCAGCTCACCTCCCGACAGGGGCTTATTCCTCGCCAGGACCCAGTACTTC	CASSPPDRGLFLARTQYF